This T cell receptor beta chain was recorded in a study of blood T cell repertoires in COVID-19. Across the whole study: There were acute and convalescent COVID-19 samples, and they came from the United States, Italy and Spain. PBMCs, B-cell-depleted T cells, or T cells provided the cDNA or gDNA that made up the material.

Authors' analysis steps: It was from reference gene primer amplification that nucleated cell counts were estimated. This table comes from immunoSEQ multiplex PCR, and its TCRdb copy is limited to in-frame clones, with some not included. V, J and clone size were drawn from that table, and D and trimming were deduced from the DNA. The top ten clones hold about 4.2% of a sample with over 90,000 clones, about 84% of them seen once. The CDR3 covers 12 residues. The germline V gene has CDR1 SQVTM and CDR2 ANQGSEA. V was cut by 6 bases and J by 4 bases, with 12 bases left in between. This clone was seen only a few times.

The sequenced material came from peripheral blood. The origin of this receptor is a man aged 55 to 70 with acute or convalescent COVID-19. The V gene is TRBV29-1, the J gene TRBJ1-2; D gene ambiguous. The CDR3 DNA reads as TGCAGCGTCGAGAGCAGCGGCTATGGCTACACCTTC. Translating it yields CSVESSGYGYTF. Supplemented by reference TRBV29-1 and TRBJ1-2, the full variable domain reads SAVISQKPSRDICQRGTSLTIQCQVDSQVTMMFWYRQQPGQSLTLIATANQGSEATYESGFVIDKFPISRPNLTFSTLTVSNMSPEDSSIYLCSVESSGYGYTFGSGTRLTVV.